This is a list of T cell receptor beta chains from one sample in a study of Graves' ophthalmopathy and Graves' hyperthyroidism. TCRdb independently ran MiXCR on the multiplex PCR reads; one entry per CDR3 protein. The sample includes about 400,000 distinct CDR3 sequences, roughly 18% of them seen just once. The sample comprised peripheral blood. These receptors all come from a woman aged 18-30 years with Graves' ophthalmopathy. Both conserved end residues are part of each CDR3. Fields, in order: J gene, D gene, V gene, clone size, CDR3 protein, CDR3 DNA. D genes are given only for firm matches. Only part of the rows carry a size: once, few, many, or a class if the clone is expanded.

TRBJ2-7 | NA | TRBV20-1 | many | CSARDSGRSYEQYF | TGCAGTGCTAGAGACTCCGGGCGCTCCTACGAGCAGTACTTC
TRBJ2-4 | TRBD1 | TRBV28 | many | CASSRNRGNIQYF | TGTGCCAGCAGCCGTAACAGGGGGAACATTCAGTACTTC
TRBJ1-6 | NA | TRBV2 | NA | CASSGDAGQPLHF | TGTGCCAGCAGTGGAGATGCAGGGCAACCCCTCCACTTT
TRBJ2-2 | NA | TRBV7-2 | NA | CASSLTLGGELFF | TGTGCCAGCAGCCTAACTTTAGGGGGGGAGCTGTTTTTT
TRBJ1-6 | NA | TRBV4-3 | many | CASSLRALSGGSYNSPLHF | TGCGCCAGCAGCTTACGAGCGTTGAGCGGGGGCTCCTATAATTCACCCCTCCACTTT
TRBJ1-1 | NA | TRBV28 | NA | CASRPSGGRPEAFF | TGTGCCAGCAGGCCATCGGGGGGGCGCCCTGAAGCTTTCTTT
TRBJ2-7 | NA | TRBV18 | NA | CASSPGPLTSYEQYF | TGTGCCAGCTCACCGGGACCCCTCACCTCCTACGAGCAGTACTTC
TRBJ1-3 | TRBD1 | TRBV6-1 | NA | CASSRRTGSHSGNTIYF | TGTGCCAGCAGTAGGCGGACAGGCTCACACTCTGGAAACACCATATATTTT
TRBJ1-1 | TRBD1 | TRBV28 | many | CASSSRTGLGTEAFF | TGTGCCAGCAGTTCAAGGACAGGGCTGGGGACTGAAGCTTTCTTT
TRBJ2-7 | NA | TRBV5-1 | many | CASSLGTAHYEQYF | TGCGCCAGCAGCTTGGGGACAGCACACTACGAGCAGTACTTC
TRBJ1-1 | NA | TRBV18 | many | CASSTGQNTEAFF | TGTGCCAGCTCTACGGGACAGAACACTGAAGCTTTCTTT
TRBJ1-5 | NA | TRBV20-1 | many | CSARHPYSNQPQHF | TGCAGTGCCCGACACCCCTATAGCAATCAGCCCCAGCATTTT
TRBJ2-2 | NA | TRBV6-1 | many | CASSLVAGVTGELFF | TGTGCCAGCAGTCTTGTGGCAGGGGTAACCGGGGAGCTGTTTTTT
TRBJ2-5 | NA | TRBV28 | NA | CASSTGGALRKGPQETQYF | TGTGCCAGCAGCACAGGCGGGGCTCTGCGGAAGGGCCCACAAGAGACCCAGTACTTC